This entry is about one TCR beta chain. Its antigen is unidentified. TCR beta CDR3 regions were amplified from RNA transcripts. An initial round of RT-PCR targeting the TCR CDR3 relied on the HTBI primer set. TCRdb processed the multiplex PCR reads anew with MiXCR; each CDR3 protein has one entry. Seen here are over 500,000 distinct CDR3 sequences, roughly 17% observed once, and the top ten hold approximately 16%. These data belong to a study of T cells in Graves' hyperthyroidism and ophthalmopathy. Findings and caveats of the study: In the analysis, a 13 V-J model separated ophthalmopathy from stable hyperthyroidism.

The source material was blood. The sequence was collected from a woman younger than 30 with Graves' ophthalmopathy.

The CDR3 DNA follows: TGTGCCAGCAGTGAGGAGACAGGGGGTTTCACCGGGGAGCTGTTTTTT. Protein: CASSEETGGFTGELFF. The V gene is TRBV6-1, the J gene TRBJ2-2; 9 nucleotides match TRBD1. This CDR3 is 16 amino acids long. CDR1 and CDR2 (germline): MNHNS, SASEGT. J lost 4 bases, V lost 3 bases, and 6 bases had no gene match.